Here is one T cell receptor (beta chain) with its context. These data come from a study of blood T cell repertoires in COVID-19. Turning to the study itself: Specimens from acute and convalescent COVID-19 originated in the United States, Italy and Spain.

This CDR3 has 17 residues. Germline trimming cut 5 bases from V and 6 bases from J; bases unmatched to any gene: 13. Germline V gene data show CDR1 as LNHDA and CDR2 as SQIVND (reference sequence). Authors' methods: Counts of nucleated cells, estimated from reference gene primer amplification, were obtained. Measured with immunoSEQ multiplex PCR; TCRdb has only the in-frame clones, and not every one. The V and J calls and clone size are taken from that table; D and trimming were inferred from the DNA. Here the sample spans 150,000 to 200,000 clones, over 85% being singletons. The sequence was collected from a woman aged 60-75 years with COVID-19, enrolled during active disease. The material sequenced was peripheral blood. The chain combines TRBV19 with TRBJ2-1, with 10 bases aligning to TRBD2. In DNA, the CDR3 is TGTGCCAGTAGTTTCCAAACCGGGACTAGCGCGGCCAATGAGCAGTTCTTC. This gives the protein CASSFQTGTSAANEQFF.